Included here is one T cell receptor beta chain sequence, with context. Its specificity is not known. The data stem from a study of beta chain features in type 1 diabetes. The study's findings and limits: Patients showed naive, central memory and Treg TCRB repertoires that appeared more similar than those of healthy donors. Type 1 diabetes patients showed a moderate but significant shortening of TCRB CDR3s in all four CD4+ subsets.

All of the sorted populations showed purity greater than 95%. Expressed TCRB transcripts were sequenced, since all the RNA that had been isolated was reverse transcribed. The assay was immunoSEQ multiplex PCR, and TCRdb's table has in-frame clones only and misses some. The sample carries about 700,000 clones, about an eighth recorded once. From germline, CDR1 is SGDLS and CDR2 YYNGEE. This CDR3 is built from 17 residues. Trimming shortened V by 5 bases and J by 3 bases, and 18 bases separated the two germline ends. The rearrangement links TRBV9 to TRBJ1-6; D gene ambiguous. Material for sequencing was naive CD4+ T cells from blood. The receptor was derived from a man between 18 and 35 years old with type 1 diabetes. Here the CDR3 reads CASSQDGLPFYNSPLHF. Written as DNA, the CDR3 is TGTGCCAGCAGTCAGGACGGTCTCCCCTTCTATAATTCACCCCTCCACTTT.